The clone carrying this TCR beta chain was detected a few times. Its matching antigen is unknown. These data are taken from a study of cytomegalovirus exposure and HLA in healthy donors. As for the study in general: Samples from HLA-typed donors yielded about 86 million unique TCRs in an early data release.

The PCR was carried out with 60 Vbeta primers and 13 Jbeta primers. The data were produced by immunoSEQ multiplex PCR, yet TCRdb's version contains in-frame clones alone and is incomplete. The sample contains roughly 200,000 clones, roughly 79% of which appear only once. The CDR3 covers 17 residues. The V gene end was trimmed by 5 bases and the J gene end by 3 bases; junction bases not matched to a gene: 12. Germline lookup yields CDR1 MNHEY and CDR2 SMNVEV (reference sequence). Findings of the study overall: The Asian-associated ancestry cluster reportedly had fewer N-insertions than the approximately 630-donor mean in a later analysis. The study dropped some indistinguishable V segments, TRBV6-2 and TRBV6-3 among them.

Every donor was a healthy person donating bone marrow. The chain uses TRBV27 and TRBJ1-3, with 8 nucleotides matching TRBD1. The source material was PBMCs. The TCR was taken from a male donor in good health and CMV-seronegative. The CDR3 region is CASSRSGRGHGGNTIYF. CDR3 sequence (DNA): TGTGCCAGCAGTCGGTCGGGCAGGGGGCACGGTGGAAACACCATATATTTT.